The next 5 T cell receptor beta chains were all read from a single sample in a study of T cell repertoires in cytomegalovirus infection (dated by TCRdb to the late 2010s). Their antigen targets remain unknown. The sample's treatment or condition label, decoded: in vitro stimulation with specific CMV peptide epitopes to enrich CMV-specific T cells. For sequencing, an Illumina HiSeq 1500 was employed. The public sequencing data were trimmed at Q25 with fastp and processed into clonotypes with MiXCR by TCRdb, which kept only in-frame beta chains. When rows share a CDR3 protein, they turn into one entry using the most common DNA and genes. This sample gives 700,000 to 900,000 distinct CDR3 sequences in total; about 28% of them show up just once. The ten largest make up 13% of the sample. The sequencing here drew on cultured CD8+ T cells from PBMCs, taken from culture after CMV antigen stimulation. The receptor source for this set is a human donor in good health (CMV status not recorded). Some clones in this sample may be carry-over from other donors' samples.

The chain uses TRBV12-3 or TRBV12-4 and TRBJ2-5, with a weak D call TRBD2 (7 bases). CDR3 size: 15 residues. V was pared by 3 bases and J by 5 bases, with 16 bases between. CDR3 coding DNA: TGTGCCAGCAGTTTTTGGGGGGGGGGCGCGGAGACCCAGTACTTC. As protein: CASSFWGGGAETQYF.

CDR3 loop: CASSAGIPSSGNTIYF. The DNA for the CDR3 is TGTGCCAGCAGCGCCGGGATACCAAGCTCTGGAAACACCATATATTTT. This chain joins TRBV7-6 and TRBJ1-3; D is ambiguous. V was trimmed by 5 bases and J by 0 bases, leaving 14 bases between them. The CDR3 has 16 amino acids. Germline values: CDR1 SGHVS, CDR2 FNYEAQ.

Many counts were recorded for this clonotype. The rearrangement uses TRBV7-8 and TRBJ1-1, with D uncertain. Germline V lookup: CDR1 SGHVS, CDR2 FQNEAQ. The CDR3 has 17 residues. The V end was cut by 0 bases, the J end by 1 base, with 15 bases between. The CDR3 is CASSLAGVGEWNTEAFF. The CDR3 nucleotides read TGTGCCAGCAGCTTAGCTGGAGTTGGGGAGTGGAACACTGAAGCTTTCTTT.

The genes are TRBV6-6 and TRBJ1-4, with 7 nucleotides matching TRBD1. Losses at the gene ends were 6 bases for V and 5 bases for J; bases not matched to a gene: 6. Germline V lookup: CDR1 MNHNY, CDR2 SVGAGI (reference sequence). The CDR3 totals 14 residues. CDR3 coding DNA: TGTGCCAGCAGGCGAGGGGGCTCAAATGAAAAACTGTTTTTT. It specifies CASRRGGSNEKLFF.

The chain is built from TRBV13 and TRBJ2-2; D uncertain. The CDR3 totals 15 residues. V was cut by 0 bases and J by 4 bases, with 9 bases left in between. Germline V gene data show CDR1 as PRHDT and CDR2 as FYEKMQ (reference sequence). The CDR3 spells CASSLGRPSTGELFF. The CDR3 DNA is TGTGCCAGCAGCTTAGGCAGGCCCAGCACCGGGGAGCTGTTTTTT.